The 5 T cell receptor beta chains given below trace back to one sample, sequenced in a study of blood T cell repertoires in COVID-19 (dated by TCRdb to the early 2020s). The protocol used for the library was the immunoSEQ multiplex PCR assay. The clones in this table, taken by TCRdb from immuneACCESS, are in-frame only. Not every clone is retained; where verified, under half of the shortfall comes from an unresolved V gene, and the cause of the rest is unknown. The sample table shows about 130,000 clones, and around nine tenths are seen once. The ten biggest clones cover about 1.2% of the sample. The sample taken for sequencing was peripheral blood. The receptors come from a woman of 80 years or more with acute or convalescent COVID-19.

This chain joins TRBV21-1 and TRBJ1-2; the listed D gene, TRBD1, was not tested against the DNA. TRBV21-1 constitutes a pseudogene. CDR3 size: 17 residues. CDR3 sequence: CASSKALYWVRGYGYTF. The CDR3 nucleotides read TGTGCCAGCAGCAAAGCGCTTTACTGGGTTAGGGGCTATGGCTACACCTTC.

Only a few counts were recorded for this clone. Written as DNA, the CDR3 is TGTGCCAGCAGCGCCGGGACTAGCGGGAGGGGTGAGCAGTACTTC. This encodes CASSAGTSGRGEQYF. The chain is built from TRBV11-2 and TRBJ2-7; 16 bases are a match to TRBD2. This CDR3 comprises 15 residues. Germline V lookup: CDR1 SGHAT, CDR2 FQNNGV. V gave up 5 bases and J gave up 7 bases; unmatched junction bases: 5.

The gene calls are TRBV18 and TRBJ2-5, with 9 bases identical to TRBD1. Losses at the gene ends were 0 bases for V and 4 bases for J; bases not matched to a gene: 6. The CDR3 runs to 16 residues. Germline CDR1 is KGHSH and CDR2 is LQKENI. For the CDR3, the DNA is TGTGCCAGCTCACCACCGGGTACAGGGGGCAGAGAGACCCAGTACTTC. Amino acids: CASSPPGTGGRETQYF.

The chain links TRBV9 to TRBJ1-2, with 7 bases matching TRBD1. J gave up 5 bases and V 0 bases, and 4 bases lay outside the gene matches. The germline CDR1 and CDR2 sequences are SGDLS and YYNGEE. This CDR3 contains 14 residues. This CDR3 is CASSVGQGPYGYTF. The CDR3 DNA follows: TGTGCCAGCAGCGTAGGACAGGGACCTTATGGCTACACCTTC.

The V gene is TRBV11-2, the J gene TRBJ2-2; 7 bases map to TRBD2. The CDR3 has 16 residues. The J segment lost 2 bases and the V segment lost 4 bases, leaving 7 bases of the junction unmatched. CDR1 and CDR2 (germline): SGHAT, FQNNGV. As DNA, the CDR3 is TGTGCCAGCAGCTGGACGCCGGGAGGAAACACCGGGGAGCTGTTTTTT. It is translated as CASSWTPGGNTGELFF.